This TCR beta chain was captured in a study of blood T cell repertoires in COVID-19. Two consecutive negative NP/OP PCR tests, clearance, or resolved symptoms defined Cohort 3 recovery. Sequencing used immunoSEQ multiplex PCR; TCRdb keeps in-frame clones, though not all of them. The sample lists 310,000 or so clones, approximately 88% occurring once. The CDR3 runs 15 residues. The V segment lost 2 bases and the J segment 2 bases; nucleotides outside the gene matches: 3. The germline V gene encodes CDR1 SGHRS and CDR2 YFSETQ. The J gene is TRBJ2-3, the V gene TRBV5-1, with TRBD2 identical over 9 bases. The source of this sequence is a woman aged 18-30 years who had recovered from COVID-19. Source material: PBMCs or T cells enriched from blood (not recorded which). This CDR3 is CASSFLAGNTDTQYF. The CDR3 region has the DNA TGCGCCAGCAGCTTTCTAGCGGGGAACACAGATACGCAGTATTTT.